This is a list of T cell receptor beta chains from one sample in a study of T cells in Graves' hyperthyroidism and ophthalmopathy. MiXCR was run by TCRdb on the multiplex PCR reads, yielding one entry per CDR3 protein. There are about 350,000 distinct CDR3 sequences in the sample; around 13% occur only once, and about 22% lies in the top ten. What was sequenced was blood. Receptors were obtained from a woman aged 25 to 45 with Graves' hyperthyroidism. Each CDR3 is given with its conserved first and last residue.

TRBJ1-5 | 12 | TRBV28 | CASVDRVGPQHF
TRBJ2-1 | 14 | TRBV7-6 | CASSPLGETDEQFF
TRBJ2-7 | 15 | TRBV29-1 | CSVETQTGRGYEQYF
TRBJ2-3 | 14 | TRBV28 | CASSPSGGRWTQYF
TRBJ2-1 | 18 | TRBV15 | CATSRDYRTSGSYNEQFF
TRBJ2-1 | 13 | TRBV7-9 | CASTRAVGNEQFF
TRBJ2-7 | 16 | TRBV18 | CASSPSPPQGHREQYF
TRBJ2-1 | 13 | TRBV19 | CASSIGSHNEQFF
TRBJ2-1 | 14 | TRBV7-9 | CASSHLSSVNEQFF
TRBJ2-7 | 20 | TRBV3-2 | CASSQDHTTSGRRRGHEQYF
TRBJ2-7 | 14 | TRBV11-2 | CASSESGQGHEQYF
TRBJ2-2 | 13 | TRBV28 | CASSLRFTGELFF
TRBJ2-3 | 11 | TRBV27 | CASSSGGVQYF
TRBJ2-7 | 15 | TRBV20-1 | CSAPLGAGDRGGQYF
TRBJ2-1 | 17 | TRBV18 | CASSPRRAQGRYNEQFF
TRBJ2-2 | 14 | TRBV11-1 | CASSLVTGTGELFF
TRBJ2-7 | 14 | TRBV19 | CASSIKDPAYEQYF
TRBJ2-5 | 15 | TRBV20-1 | CSAIGIDRFSETQYF
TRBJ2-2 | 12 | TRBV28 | CASLEFTGELFF
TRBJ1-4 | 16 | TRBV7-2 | CASSQNLPDRGEKLFF
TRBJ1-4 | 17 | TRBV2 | CASSPVGQGATNEKLFF
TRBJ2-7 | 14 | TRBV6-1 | CASSEYGFSYEQYF
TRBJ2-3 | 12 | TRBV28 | CAAGAVDDTQYF
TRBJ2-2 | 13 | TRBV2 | CASSEVRSGELFF
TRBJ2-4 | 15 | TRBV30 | CAWLSRRQGWNIQYF
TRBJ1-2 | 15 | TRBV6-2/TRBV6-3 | CASSYGSGSGCGYTF
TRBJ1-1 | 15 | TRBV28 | CASTPGDSMNTEAFF
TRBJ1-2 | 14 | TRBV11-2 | CASSLGAGNDGYTF
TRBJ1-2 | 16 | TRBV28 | CASSLGPLGQGDGYTF
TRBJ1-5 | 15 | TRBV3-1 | CASSPTGGAYQPQHF
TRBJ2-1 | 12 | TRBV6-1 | CASSKDRNEQFF
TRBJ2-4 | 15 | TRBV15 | CATSRETGRGDIQYF
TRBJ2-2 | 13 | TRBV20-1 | CSARDGHTGELFF
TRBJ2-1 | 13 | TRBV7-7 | CASSLGGVGEQFF
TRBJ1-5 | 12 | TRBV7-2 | CASSRDSQPQHF
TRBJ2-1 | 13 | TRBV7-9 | CASASPGGNEQFF
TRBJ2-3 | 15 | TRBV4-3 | CASSQAGGKADTQYF
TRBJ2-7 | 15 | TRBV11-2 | CASSTLTSQLGEQYF
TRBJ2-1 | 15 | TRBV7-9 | CASTVSGRAGNEQFF
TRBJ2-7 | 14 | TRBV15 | CATSRDSGAYEQYF
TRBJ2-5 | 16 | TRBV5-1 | CASSLAPLGEQETQYF
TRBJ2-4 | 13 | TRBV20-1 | CSSRDLAKNIQYF